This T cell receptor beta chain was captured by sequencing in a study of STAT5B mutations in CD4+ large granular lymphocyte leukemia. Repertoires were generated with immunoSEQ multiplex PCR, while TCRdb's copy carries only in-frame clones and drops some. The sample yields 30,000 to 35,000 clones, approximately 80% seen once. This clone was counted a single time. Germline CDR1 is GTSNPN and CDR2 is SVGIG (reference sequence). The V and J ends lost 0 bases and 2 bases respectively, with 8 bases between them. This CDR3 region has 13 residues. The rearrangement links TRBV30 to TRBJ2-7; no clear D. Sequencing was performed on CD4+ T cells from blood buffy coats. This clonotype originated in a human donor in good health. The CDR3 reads CAWSVGTPYEQYF. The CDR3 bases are TGTGCCTGGAGTGTAGGTACCCCCTACGAGCAGTACTTC.